This TCR beta chain appears in the sequencing data of a study of human T cells and chemical hapten exposure. Overall study findings and caveats: The number of TCRs over 1 in 1000 frequency stayed unchanged after DPC. All donors were alopecia patients, so their immunity may differ from that of healthy people.

The CDR3 totals 15 residues. Germline CDR1 is MNHEY and CDR2 is SVGEGT. V was pared by 2 bases and J by 6 bases, with 16 bases between. Time point given: patch test 2, 6 weeks after DPC sensitization. Treatment in this sample: therapeutic diphenylcyclopropenone sensitization with weekly scalp DPC. During construction of the library, unique molecular identifiers were attached to individual cDNA molecules for quantitative, reproducible TCR counting. MiXCR, applied by TCRdb to the RACE reads, yields one record per CDR3 protein. The sample records 95,000 or so distinct CDR3 sequences, more than 9.5% being singletons. This clonotype has a count of ten or more. Antigen: not known.

The chain couples TRBV6-2 or TRBV6-3 to TRBJ1-2; D might be TRBD1 (6 bases). The clonotype comes from a woman aged 40 to 55 with alopecia areata. Some clones in this sample may be carry-over from other donors' samples. This specimen was whole blood, taken in connection with sensitization to the hapten diphenylcyclopropenone (DPC). CDR3 sequence reads: CASSYGGGRPDGYTF. The CDR3 DNA is TGTGCCAGCAGTTACGGCGGGGGGCGCCCCGATGGCTACACCTTC.